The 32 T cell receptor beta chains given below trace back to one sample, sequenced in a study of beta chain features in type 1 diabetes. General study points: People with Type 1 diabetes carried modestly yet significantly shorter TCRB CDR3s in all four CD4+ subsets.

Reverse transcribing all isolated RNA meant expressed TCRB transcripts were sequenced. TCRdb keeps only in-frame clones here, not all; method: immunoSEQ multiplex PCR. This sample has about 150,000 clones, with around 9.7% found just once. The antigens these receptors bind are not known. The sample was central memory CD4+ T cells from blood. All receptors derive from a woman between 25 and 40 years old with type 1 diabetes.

Here the CDR3 reads CASSYSRVGQPQHF. Written as DNA, the CDR3 is TGTGCCAGCAGTTACTCGAGGGTAGGGCAGCCCCAGCATTTT. This chain connects TRBV6-5 to TRBJ1-5; D is uncertain. This CDR3 has 14 residues. The germline V gene encodes CDR1 MNHEY and CDR2 SVGAGI. Trimming left V 0 bases short and J 7 bases short, with 10 bases between.

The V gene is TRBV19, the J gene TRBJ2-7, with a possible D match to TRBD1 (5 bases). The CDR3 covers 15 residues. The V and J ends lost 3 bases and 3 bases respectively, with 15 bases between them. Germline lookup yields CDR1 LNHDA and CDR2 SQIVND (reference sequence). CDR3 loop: CASSMDTDSYYEQYF. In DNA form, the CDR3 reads TGTGCCAGTAGTATGGACACCGACAGCTACTACGAGCAGTACTTC.

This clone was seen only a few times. The CDR3 DNA is TGCGCCAGCAGCTTTGGACAGGACACAGATACGCAGTATTTT. Protein: CASSFGQDTDTQYF. This rearrangement joins TRBV5-1 to TRBJ2-3; TRBD1 agrees at 7 bases. Germline values: CDR1 SGHRS, CDR2 YFSETQ. J was trimmed by 2 bases and V by 2 bases; bases with no gene match: 2. The CDR3 loop spans 14 amino acids. Based on the CDR3 plus reference TRBV5-1 and TRBJ2-3, the full variable domain is KAGVTQTPRYLIKTRGQQVTLSCSPISGHRSVSWYQQTPGQGLQFLFEYFSETQRNKGNFPGRFSGRQFSNSRSEMNVSTLELGDSALYLCASSFGQDTDTQYFGPGTRLTVL.

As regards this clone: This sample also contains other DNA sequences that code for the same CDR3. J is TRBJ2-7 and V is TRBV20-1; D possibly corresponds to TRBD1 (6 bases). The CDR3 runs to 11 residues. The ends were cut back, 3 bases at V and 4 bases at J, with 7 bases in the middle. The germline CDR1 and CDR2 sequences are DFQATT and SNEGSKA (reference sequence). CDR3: CSARTGYEQYF. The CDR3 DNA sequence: TGCAGTGCTAGGACAGGTTACGAGCAGTACTTC.

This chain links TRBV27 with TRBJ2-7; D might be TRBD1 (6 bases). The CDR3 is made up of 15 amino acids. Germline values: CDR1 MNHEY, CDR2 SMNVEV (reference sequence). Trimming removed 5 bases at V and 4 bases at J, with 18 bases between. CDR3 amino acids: CASSPTGIWTYEQYF. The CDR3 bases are TGTGCCAGCAGTCCGACAGGCATTTGGACGTACGAGCAGTACTTC.

The CDR3, as DNA: TGCAGCGTTGGCGGATCTAGCCGCAATGAGCAGTTCTTC. Its protein product is CSVGGSSRNEQFF. This chain connects TRBV29-1 to TRBJ2-1; a possible D gene is TRBD2 (5 bases). Germline-derived CDR1 and CDR2 are SQVTM and ANQGSEA. This CDR3 contains 13 residues. Between the trimmed V and J ends, which lost 4 bases and 6 bases, there was a span of 13 bases.

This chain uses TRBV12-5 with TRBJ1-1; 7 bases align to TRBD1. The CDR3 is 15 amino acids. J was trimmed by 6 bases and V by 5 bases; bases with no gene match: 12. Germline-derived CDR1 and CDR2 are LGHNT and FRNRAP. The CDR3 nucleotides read TGTGCTAGTGGTCAAACGGGACAGTGGCGCCCTGAAGCTTTCTTT. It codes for CASGQTGQWRPEAFF.

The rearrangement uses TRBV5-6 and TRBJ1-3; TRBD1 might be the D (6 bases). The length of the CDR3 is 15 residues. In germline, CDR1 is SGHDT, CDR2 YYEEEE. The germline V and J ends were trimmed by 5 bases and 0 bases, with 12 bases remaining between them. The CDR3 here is CASRETGFSGNTIYF. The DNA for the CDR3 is TGTGCCAGCAGAGAGACAGGATTCTCTGGAAACACCATATATTTT. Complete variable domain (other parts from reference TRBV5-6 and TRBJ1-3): DAGVTQSPTHLIKTRGQQVTLRCSPKSGHDTVSWYQQALGQGPQFIFQYYEEEERQRGNFPDRFSGHQFPNYSSELNVNALLLGDSALYLCASRETGFSGNTIYFGEGSWLTVV.

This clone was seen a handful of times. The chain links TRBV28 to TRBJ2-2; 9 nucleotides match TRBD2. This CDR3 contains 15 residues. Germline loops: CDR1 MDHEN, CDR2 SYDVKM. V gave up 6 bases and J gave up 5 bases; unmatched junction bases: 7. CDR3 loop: CASRQPGLATGELFF. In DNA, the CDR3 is TGTGCCAGCAGGCAGCCGGGACTAGCTACCGGGGAGCTGTTTTTT. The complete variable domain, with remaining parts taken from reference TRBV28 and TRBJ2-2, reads DVKVTQSSRYLVKRTGEKVFLECVQDMDHENMFWYRQDPGLGLRLIYFSYDVKMKEKGDIPEGYSVSREKKERFSLILESASTNQTSMYLCASRQPGLATGELFFGEGSRLTVL.

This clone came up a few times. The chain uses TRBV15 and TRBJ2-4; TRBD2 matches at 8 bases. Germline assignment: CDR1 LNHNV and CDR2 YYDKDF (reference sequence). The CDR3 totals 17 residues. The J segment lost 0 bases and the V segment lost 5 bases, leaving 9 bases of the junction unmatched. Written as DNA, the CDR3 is TGTGCCACCAGCTTAGGAAGGCTAGCGGGAGCCAAAAACATTCAGTACTTC. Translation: CATSLGRLAGAKNIQYF.

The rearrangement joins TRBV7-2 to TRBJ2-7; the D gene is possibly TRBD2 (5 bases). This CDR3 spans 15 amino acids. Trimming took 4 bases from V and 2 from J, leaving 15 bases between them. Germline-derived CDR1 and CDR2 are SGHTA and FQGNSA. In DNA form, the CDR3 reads TGTGCCAGCAGCTACCGATCCGGGAATCCCTACGAGCAGTACTTC. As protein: CASSYRSGNPYEQYF.

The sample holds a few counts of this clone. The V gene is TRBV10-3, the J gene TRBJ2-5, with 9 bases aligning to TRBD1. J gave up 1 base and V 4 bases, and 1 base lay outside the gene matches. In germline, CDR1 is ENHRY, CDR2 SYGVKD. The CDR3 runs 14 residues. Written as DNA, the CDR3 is TGTGCCATCAGTGGACAGGGGGGCCAAGAGACCCAGTACTTC. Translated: CAISGQGGQETQYF.

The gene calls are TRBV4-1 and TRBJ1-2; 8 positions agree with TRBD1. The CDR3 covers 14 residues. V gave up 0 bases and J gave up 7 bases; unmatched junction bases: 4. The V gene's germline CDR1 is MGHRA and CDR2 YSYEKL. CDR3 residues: CASSQDRGRFGYTF. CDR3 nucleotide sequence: TGCGCCAGCAGCCAAGACAGGGGGCGTTTTGGCTACACCTTC.

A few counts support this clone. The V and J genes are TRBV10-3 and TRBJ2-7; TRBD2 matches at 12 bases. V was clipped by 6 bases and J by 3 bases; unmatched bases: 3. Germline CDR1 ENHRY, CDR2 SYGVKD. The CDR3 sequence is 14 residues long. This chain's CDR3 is CAIRASGRDYEQYF. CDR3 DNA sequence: TGTGCCATCAGGGCTAGCGGGAGGGACTACGAGCAGTACTTC.

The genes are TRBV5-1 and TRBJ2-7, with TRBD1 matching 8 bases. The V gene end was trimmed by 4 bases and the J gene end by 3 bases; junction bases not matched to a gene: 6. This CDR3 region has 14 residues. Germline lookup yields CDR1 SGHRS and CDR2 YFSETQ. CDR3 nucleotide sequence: TGCGCCAGCAGCGAATCCGGGACAGGCTACGAGCAGTACTTC. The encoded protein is CASSESGTGYEQYF.

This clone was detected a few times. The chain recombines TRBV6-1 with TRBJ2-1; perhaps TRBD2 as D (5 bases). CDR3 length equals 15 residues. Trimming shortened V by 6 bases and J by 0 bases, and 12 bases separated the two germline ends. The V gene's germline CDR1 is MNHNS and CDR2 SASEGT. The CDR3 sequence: CASRIDYGSYNEQFF. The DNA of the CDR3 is TGTGCCAGCAGGATTGACTATGGCTCCTACAATGAGCAGTTCTTC.

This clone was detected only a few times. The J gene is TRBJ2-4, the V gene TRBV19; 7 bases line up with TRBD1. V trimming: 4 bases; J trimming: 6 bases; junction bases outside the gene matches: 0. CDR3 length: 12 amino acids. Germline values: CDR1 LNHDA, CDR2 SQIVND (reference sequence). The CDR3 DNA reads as TGTGCCAGTAGTAACAGGGGAAACATTCAGTACTTC. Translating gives CASSNRGNIQYF.

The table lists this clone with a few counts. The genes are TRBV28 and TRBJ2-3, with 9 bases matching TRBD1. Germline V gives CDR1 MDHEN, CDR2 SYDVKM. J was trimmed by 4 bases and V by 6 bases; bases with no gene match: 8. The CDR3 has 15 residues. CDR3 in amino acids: CASSLGTGWADTQYF. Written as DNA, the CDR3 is TGTGCCAGCAGCCTAGGGACAGGGTGGGCAGATACGCAGTATTTT.

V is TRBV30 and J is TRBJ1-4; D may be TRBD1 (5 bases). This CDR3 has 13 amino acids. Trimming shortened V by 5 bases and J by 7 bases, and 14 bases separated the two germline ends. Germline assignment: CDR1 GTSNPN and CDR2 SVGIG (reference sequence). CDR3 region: CAWDRSLGEKLFF. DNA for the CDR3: TGTGCCTGGGACAGATCCTTAGGTGAAAAACTGTTTTTT. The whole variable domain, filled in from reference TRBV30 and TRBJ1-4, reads SQTIHQWPATLVQPVGSPLSLECTVEGTSNPNLYWYRQAAGRGLQLLFYSVGIGQISSEVPQNLSASRPQDRQFILSSKKLLLSDSGFYLCAWDRSLGEKLFFGSGTQLSVL.

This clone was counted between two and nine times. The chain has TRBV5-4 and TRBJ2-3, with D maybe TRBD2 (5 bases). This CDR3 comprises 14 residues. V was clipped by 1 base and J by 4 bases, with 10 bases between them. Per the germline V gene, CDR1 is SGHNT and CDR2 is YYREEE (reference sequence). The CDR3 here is CASSLYSGSDTQYF. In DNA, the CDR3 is TGTGCCAGCAGCTTGTACAGCGGATCAGATACGCAGTATTTT. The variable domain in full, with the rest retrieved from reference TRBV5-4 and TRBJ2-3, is ETGVTQSPTHLIKTRGQQVTLRCSSQSGHNTVSWYQQALGQGPQFIFQYYREEENGRGNFPPRFSGLQFPNYSSELNVNALELDDSALYLCASSLYSGSDTQYFGPGTRLTVL.

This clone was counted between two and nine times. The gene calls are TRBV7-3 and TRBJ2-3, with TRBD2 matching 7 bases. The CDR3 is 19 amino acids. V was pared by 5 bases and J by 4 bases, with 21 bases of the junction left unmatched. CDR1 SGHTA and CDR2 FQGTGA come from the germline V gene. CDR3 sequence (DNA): TGTGCCAGCAGCGCCCTGGCTAGCGGTTACACCCCCGACCCAGATACGCAGTATTTT. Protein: CASSALASGYTPDPDTQYF.

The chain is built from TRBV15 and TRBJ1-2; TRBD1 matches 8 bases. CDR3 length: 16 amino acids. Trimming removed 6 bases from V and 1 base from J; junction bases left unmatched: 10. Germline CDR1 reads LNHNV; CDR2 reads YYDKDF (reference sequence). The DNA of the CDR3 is TGTGCCACCAGGGGCCAGGGGGCGTCGATTAACTATGGCTACACCTTC. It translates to CATRGQGASINYGYTF.

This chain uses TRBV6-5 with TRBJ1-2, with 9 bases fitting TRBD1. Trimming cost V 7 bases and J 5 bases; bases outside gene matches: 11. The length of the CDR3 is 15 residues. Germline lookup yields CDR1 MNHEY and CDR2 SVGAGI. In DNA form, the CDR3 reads TGTGCCAGCACCCCCTTCGGAGGACAGGGGTATGGCTACACCTTC. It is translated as CASTPFGGQGYGYTF.

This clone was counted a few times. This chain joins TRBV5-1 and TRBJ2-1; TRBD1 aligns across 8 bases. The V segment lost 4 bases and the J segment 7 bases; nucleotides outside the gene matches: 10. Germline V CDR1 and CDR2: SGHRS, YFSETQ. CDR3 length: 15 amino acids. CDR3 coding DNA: TGCGCCAGCAGCCCTCGGACAGGGCTCTGGAATGAGCAGTTCTTC. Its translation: CASSPRTGLWNEQFF.

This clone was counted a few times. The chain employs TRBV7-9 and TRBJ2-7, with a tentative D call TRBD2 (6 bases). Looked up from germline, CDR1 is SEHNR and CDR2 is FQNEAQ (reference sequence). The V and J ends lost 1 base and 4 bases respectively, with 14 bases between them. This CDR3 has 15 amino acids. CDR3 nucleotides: TGTGCCAGCAGCTTAGGGAACGCGGGACTTTACGAGCAGTACTTC. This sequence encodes CASSLGNAGLYEQYF.

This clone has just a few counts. CDR3 protein: CASRGLAVTTDTQYF. The CDR3 DNA is TGTGCCAGCAGGGGACTAGCGGTTACCACAGATACGCAGTATTTT. The chain couples TRBV2 to TRBJ2-3; 11 bases are shared with TRBD2. CDR1 is SNHLY and CDR2 is FYNNEI in the germline V gene. V was pared by 6 bases and J by 2 bases, with 4 bases of the junction left unmatched. This CDR3 is built from 15 residues.

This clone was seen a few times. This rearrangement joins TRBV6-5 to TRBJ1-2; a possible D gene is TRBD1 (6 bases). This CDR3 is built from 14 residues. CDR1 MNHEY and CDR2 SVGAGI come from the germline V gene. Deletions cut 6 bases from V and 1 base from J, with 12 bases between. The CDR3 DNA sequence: TGTGCCAGCAGCCCGACAGGACATAACTATGGCTACACCTTC. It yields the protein CASSPTGHNYGYTF.

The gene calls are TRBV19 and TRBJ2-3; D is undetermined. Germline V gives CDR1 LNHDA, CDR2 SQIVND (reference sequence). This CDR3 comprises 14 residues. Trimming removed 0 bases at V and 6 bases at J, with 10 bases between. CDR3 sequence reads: CASSIDLKTDTQYF. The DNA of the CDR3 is TGTGCCAGTAGTATAGACTTAAAGACTGATACGCAGTATTTT.

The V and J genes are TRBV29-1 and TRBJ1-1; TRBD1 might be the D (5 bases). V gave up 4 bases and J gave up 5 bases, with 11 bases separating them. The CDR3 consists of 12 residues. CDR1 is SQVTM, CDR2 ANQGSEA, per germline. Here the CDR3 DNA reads TGCAGCGTTGTCCAGGGAGGGACTGAAGCTTTCTTT. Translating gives CSVVQGGTEAFF.

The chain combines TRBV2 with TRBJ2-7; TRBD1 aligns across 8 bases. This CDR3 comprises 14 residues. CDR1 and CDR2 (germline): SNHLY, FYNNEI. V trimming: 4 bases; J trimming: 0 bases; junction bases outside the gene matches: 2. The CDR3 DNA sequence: TGTGCCAGCAGTGGGGACAGGAGCTCCTACGAGCAGTACTTC. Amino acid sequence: CASSGDRSSYEQYF.

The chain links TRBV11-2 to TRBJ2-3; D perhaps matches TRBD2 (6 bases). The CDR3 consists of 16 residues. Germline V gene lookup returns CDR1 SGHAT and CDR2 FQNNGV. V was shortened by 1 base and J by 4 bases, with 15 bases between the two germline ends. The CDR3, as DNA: TGTGCCAGCAGCTTAGCCGGAGGGACGGGGGCAGATACGCAGTATTTT. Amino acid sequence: CASSLAGGTGADTQYF.

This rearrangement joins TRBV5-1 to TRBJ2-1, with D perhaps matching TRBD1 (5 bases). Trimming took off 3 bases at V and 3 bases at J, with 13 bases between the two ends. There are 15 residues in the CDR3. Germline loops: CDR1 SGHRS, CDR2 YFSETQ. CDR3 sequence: CASSWGKGLYNEQFF. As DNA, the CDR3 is TGCGCCAGCAGCTGGGGAAAGGGGCTCTACAATGAGCAGTTCTTC.